The entry below describes one T cell receptor (beta chain). Which antigen it targets is not known. No quality values exist for individual bases; no much larger clone is one base distant. Library method: PCR. Sequencing instrument: Illumina HiSeq 2500. Unique molecular identifiers were incorporated into TCR beta cDNA libraries to reduce PCR and sequencing biases. Every 1 to 10 million input T cells yielded roughly 0.5 million cDNA molecules, meaning each molecule approximated one T cell. The same protocol used for the earlier healthy control dataset was applied to prepare and sequence the patient libraries. Samples belonging to the same batch were prepared together, multiplexed and sequenced on a shared HiSeq lane. The paper's data handling went like this. MIGEC handled the raw barcoded reads, throwing out single-read molecular identifier groups before consensus assembly and CDR3 extraction. VDJtools was used for post-analysis of the clonotype tables, with diversity normalized by down-sampling every dataset to the smallest sample size. Repertoire overlap clustering matched CDR3 amino acid but not nucleotide sequences to correct batch-related cross-sample contamination. TCRdb passed the public sequencing reads through fastp at Q25 and MiXCR, retaining productive beta sequences. All rows with the same CDR3 protein become a single entry with the most common DNA and genes. TCRdb's processing, not the study's, gives the V and J calls here. Counted in this sample were 600,000 to 700,000 distinct CDR3 sequences; 55% to 70% of them appeared once. The ten largest account for about 11% of the sample.

The data stem from a study of post-analysis software for immune sequencing data (dated by TCRdb to the mid-2010s). General notes on the study: Disease courses on record covered relapsing-remitting, secondary progressive and progressive-relapsing multiple sclerosis, though some patients had no subtype annotation. A subset of samples was prepared in parallel using single-end sample barcoding, then pooled and co-amplified after Illumina adapter ligation. The patient repertoires were compared against about a dozen previously published healthy control repertoires obtained from donors aged about 6 to 27 years. Overall study outcomes, separate from this receptor: Several TRBV segments, including TRBV5-6, TRBV5-1 and TRBV20-1, were significantly more frequent in patients than controls. Direct clustering with F measure showed strong co-clustering of samples prepared in the same batch, prompting a batch-effect correction. Significantly lower normalized Chao1 diversity was found in multiple sclerosis patients than in controls, suggesting substantial peripheral T-cell clonal expansion. The multiple sclerosis patient group was slightly younger than the control group.

To demonstrate the VDJtools post-analysis software, the study profiled TCR beta repertoires from the peripheral blood of about 13 young patients with multiple sclerosis. The multiple sclerosis patients were children and adolescents between about 6 and 15 years of age. Cut back by 5 bases and 6 bases, the V and J ends lie 11 bases apart. The cysteine opens and the phenylalanine closes a CDR3 of 12 amino acids. Just the 36-base CDR3 DNA is kept, in frame starting at base 1. The material sequenced was blood. The clonotype originates from a girl aged 2 to 9 with multiple sclerosis. The rearrangement combines TRBV12-3 or TRBV12-4 with TRBJ2-7, with the D gene too uncertain to name. The nucleotide sequence is TGTGCCAGCAGTCCTCAGAGAGTCGAGCAGTACTTC. Its protein reads: CASSPQRVEQYF.